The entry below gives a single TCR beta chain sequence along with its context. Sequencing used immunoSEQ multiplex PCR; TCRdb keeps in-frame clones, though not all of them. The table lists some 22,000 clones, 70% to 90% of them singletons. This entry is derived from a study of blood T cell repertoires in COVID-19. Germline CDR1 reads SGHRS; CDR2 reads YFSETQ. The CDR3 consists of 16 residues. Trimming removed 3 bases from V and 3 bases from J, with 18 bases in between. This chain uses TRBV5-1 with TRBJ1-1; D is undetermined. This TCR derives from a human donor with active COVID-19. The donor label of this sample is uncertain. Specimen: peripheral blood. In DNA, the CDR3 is TGCGCCAGCAGCTCTGGAGGTGCGGGCTGGGACACTGAAGCTTTCTTT. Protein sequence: CASSSGGAGWDTEAFF.